The following is a T cell receptor beta chain sequence with its context. Data came from immunoSEQ multiplex PCR; TCRdb stores just in-frame clones and leaves some out. The sample consists of over 85,000 clones, about 95% of them appearing once. This record belongs to a study of technical replicates of blood from a few donors. Germline V CDR1 and CDR2: SGHNT, YYREEE (reference sequence). With V trimmed by 0 bases and J by 7 bases, 9 bases remained unmatched. The CDR3 sequence is 15 residues long. The clonotype was recovered from a human donor in good health. Sequencing was carried out using T cells isolated from PBMCs. The genes are TRBV5-4 and TRBJ2-7; 8 bases agree with TRBD2. The CDR3: CASSLEVGRVDEQYF. CDR3 DNA sequence: TGTGCCAGCAGCTTGGAGGTCGGGAGGGTTGATGAGCAGTACTTC.